This TCR beta chain comes out of a study of beta chain features in type 1 diabetes. Every bit of the isolated RNA underwent reverse transcription, so sequencing read expressed TCRB transcripts. Naive, central memory and regulatory T cell samples came to a mean of roughly 4 million reads. Clones were read by immunoSEQ multiplex PCR, and TCRdb kept only the in-frame ones, dropping some. This sample carries 150,000 to 200,000 clones, around 63% of them seen once, and the ten largest clones take under 0.1%. Concerning this clone: Its antigen is as yet unknown.

Findings of the study overall: Sequencing used cDNA, and cells with high TCR expression could therefore be over-represented. TCRB CDR3s were moderately but significantly shorter in Type 1 diabetes patients in all four CD4+ subsets. It was possible that PCR favored shorter templates, equally so in patients and controls.

CDR1 SGHRS and CDR2 YFSETQ come from the germline V gene. Trimming removed 1 base at V and 7 bases at J, with 12 bases between. The CDR3 runs to 13 residues. This clonotype originated in a man in his thirties or forties with type 1 diabetes. The specimen sequenced was naive CD4+ T cells from blood. The chain combines TRBV5-1 with TRBJ2-7; D is unresolved. The CDR3 spells CASSLNGEREQYF. CDR3 coding DNA: TGCGCCAGCAGCTTGAACGGTGAGAGGGAGCAGTACTTC.